This entry lists 27 T cell receptor beta chains sequenced from one sample in a study of cytomegalovirus exposure and HLA in healthy donors. PCR used 60 Vbeta primers and 13 Jbeta primers. The table came from immunoSEQ multiplex PCR; TCRdb's copy has only in-frame clones and leaves some out. The table has 95,000 to 150,000 clones, about 85% seen once; the top ten hold roughly 4%. The sample was PBMCs. The receptors here all came from a man aged 18 to 30 in good health and CMV-seropositive.

The chain recombines TRBV7-2 with TRBJ1-1; tentatively, D is TRBD1 (5 bases). The CDR3 extends over 15 amino acids. Looked up from germline, CDR1 is SGHTA and CDR2 is FQGNSA. Trimming shortened V by 2 bases and J by 4 bases, and 14 bases separated the two germline ends. The CDR3 reads CASSLFVGGGTEAFF. The CDR3 DNA is TGTGCCAGCAGCTTATTCGTGGGCGGGGGCACTGAAGCTTTCTTT.

The rearrangement joins TRBV7-2 to TRBJ2-5, with TRBD1 as a possible D gene (6 bases). In germline, CDR1 is SGHTA, CDR2 FQGNSA. Trimming stripped 5 bases from V and 2 bases from J, with 12 bases between. CDR3 length: 14 amino acids. This CDR3 reads CASSQGQIQETQYF. The CDR3 DNA follows: TGTGCCAGCAGCCAAGGACAGATACAAGAGACCCAGTACTTC.

The CDR3 DNA reads as TGTGCCACCAGCACCGGCGGGGGAACGGCCCAGTACTTC. Protein: CATSTGGGTAQYF. The rearrangement joins TRBV15 to TRBJ2-5, with 7 bases aligning to TRBD2. This CDR3 comprises 13 residues. From germline, CDR1 is LNHNV and CDR2 YYDKDF (reference sequence). V shed 4 bases and J 9 bases; nucleotides not matched to a gene: 8. Supplemented by reference TRBV15 and TRBJ2-5, the full variable domain reads DAMVIQNPRYQVTQFGKPVTLSCSQTLNHNVMYWYQQKSSQAPKLLFHYYDKDFNNEADTPDNFQSRRPNTSFCFLDIRSPGLGDTAMYLCATSTGGGTAQYFGPGTRLLVL.

In DNA, the CDR3 is TGTGCCAGCAGCCGTAACTCATTTAGCACAGATACGCAGTATTTT. It codes for CASSRNSFSTDTQYF. The rearrangement links TRBV6-5 to TRBJ2-3; D is uncertain. CDR3 size: 15 residues. Germline CDR1 and CDR2: MNHEY and SVGAGI. V lost 6 bases, J lost 0 bases, and 13 bases lay in between.

This sequence joins TRBV29-1 and TRBJ1-3; D might be TRBD1 (5 bases). CDR1 is SQVTM and CDR2 is ANQGSEA in the germline V gene. V was clipped by 0 bases and J by 3 bases, with 18 bases between them. This CDR3 is 17 amino acids long. This CDR3 reads CSVEERGSGLSGNTIYF. CDR3 in DNA: TGCAGCGTTGAAGAACGGGGGTCAGGACTGAGTGGAAACACCATATATTTT.

The chain joins TRBV2 to TRBJ2-2; D might be TRBD1 (5 bases). CDR3 length: 14 residues. The V end was cut by 4 bases, the J end by 4 bases, with 10 bases between. CDR1 and CDR2 from the germline V gene are SNHLY and FYNNEI. The CDR3 DNA reads as TGTGCCAGCAGTGGGACAACAGCCACCGGGGAGCTGTTTTTT. Translation gives CASSGTTATGELFF. The full variable domain, rest sourced from reference TRBV2 and TRBJ2-2, is EPEVTQTPSHQVTQMGQEVILRCVPISNHLYFYWYRQILGQKVEFLVSFYNNEISEKSEIFDDQFSVERPDGSNFTLKIRSTKLEDSAMYFCASSGTTATGELFFGEGSRLTVL.

The CDR3 DNA reads TGTGCCAGCATGCGTCGGTCTGGAAACACCATATATTTT. This codes for CASMRRSGNTIYF. The chain carries TRBV6-5 and TRBJ1-3; D gene uncertain. V was trimmed by 7 bases and J by 1 base, leaving 8 bases between them. CDR1 is MNHEY, CDR2 SVGAGI, per germline. The CDR3 is made up of 13 amino acids.

The rearrangement joins TRBV18 to TRBJ1-1, with a tentative D call TRBD1 (5 bases). Germline CDR1 reads KGHSH; CDR2 reads LQKENI. V was cut by 5 bases and J by 5 bases, with 15 bases left in between. CDR3 length: 14 residues. CDR3 loop: CASSTGSGGTEAFF. CDR3 coding DNA: TGTGCCAGCTCAACCGGGAGCGGGGGGACTGAAGCTTTCTTT.

The chain joins TRBV4-3 to TRBJ2-6, with D unclear. V lost 6 bases and J 1 base, leaving 4 bases between the germline ends. This CDR3 is built from 13 residues. The germline gives CDR1 LGHNA, CDR2 YSLEER. CDR3 DNA sequence: TGCGCCAGCAGGGCATCTGGGGCCAACGTCCTGACTTTC. Translated: CASRASGANVLTF.

The V and J genes are TRBV4-1 and TRBJ1-5; unclear D gene. The germline V gene has CDR1 MGHRA and CDR2 YSYEKL. CDR3 length equals 17 residues. Trimming removed 0 bases at V and 3 bases at J, with 15 bases between. This chain's CDR3 is CASSQDLRSRSNQPQHF. CDR3 DNA sequence: TGCGCCAGCAGCCAAGATCTGCGAAGTAGATCCAATCAGCCCCAGCATTTT.

The genes are TRBV5-3 and TRBJ2-2; weak D call: TRBD1 (5 bases). TRBV5-3 is treated as an ORF (open reading frame) with a function not yet certain. The CDR3 totals 14 residues. Trimming took 4 bases from V and 7 from J, leaving 14 bases between them. This chain's CDR3 is CARSTSQGIGELFF. CDR3 coding DNA: TGTGCCAGAAGCACCTCGCAGGGTATCGGGGAGCTGTTTTTT.

J is TRBJ2-3 and V is TRBV5-5; 10 positions agree with TRBD2. This CDR3 is built from 14 residues. Germline V gives CDR1 SGHKS, CDR2 YYEKEE (reference sequence). V was clipped by 1 base and J by 4 bases; unmatched bases: 0. The CDR3 here is CASSLTSGADTQYF. The DNA of the CDR3 is TGTGCCAGCAGCTTGACTAGCGGGGCAGATACGCAGTATTTT.

This clone was seen only a few times. The chain uses TRBV2 and TRBJ2-2; TRBD1 matches 9 bases. The V and J ends lost 1 base and 8 bases, in that order; junction bases with no gene match: 5. CDR1 and CDR2 (germline): SNHLY, FYNNEI. The CDR3 totals 15 residues. Here the CDR3 reads CASSEDRGPIGELFF. CDR3 coding DNA: TGTGCCAGCAGTGAAGACAGGGGGCCTATAGGGGAGCTGTTTTTT.

The V call is TRBV2, the J call TRBJ2-2, with D uncertain. The V gene's germline CDR1 is SNHLY and CDR2 FYNNEI. The germline V and J ends were trimmed by 3 bases and 5 bases, with 10 bases remaining between them. The CDR3 has 14 amino acids. CDR3 amino acids: CASSESSKTGELFF. In nucleotides, the CDR3 is TGTGCCAGCAGTGAGTCTAGTAAGACCGGGGAGCTGTTTTTT.

V usage is TRBV2 and J usage is TRBJ2-7; D perhaps matches TRBD2 (6 bases). Deletions cut 6 bases from V and 3 bases from J, with 9 bases between. CDR3 length: 12 residues. The germline V gene has CDR1 SNHLY and CDR2 FYNNEI. The CDR3 loop reads CASSRDFYEQYF. The CDR3 coding sequence is TGTGCCAGCAGCAGGGACTTCTACGAGCAGTACTTC. The full variable domain, completed using reference TRBV2 and TRBJ2-7, is EPEVTQTPSHQVTQMGQEVILRCVPISNHLYFYWYRQILGQKVEFLVSFYNNEISEKSEIFDDQFSVERPDGSNFTLKIRSTKLEDSAMYFCASSRDFYEQYFGPGTRLTVT.

This clone turned up a few times. The CDR3 protein is CASSQDRDSRRAFF. CDR3 in DNA: TGCGCCAGCAGCCAAGATAGGGACAGCCGGCGAGCTTTCTTT. The chain links TRBV4-1 to TRBJ1-1; 7 bases align to TRBD1. The CDR3 covers 14 residues. Germline lookup yields CDR1 MGHRA and CDR2 YSYEKL. V trimming: 0 bases; J trimming: 10 bases; junction bases outside the gene matches: 8.

V is TRBV6-4 and J is TRBJ2-1; weak D call: TRBD1 (8 bases). V was trimmed by 4 bases and J by 8 bases, leaving 15 bases between them. The CDR3 length is 14 residues. CDR1 and CDR2 (germline): MRHNA, SNTAGT. In nucleotides, the CDR3 is TGTGCCAGCAGTGGATCACAGGGGGGGGATGAGCAGTTCTTC. Translating it yields CASSGSQGGDEQFF.

V usage is TRBV5-4 and J usage is TRBJ1-1, with 7 positions matching TRBD1. Germline V gene sequence: CDR1 SGHNT, CDR2 YYREEE (reference sequence). The CDR3 has 13 amino acids. The J segment lost 5 bases and the V segment lost 3 bases, leaving 4 bases of the junction unmatched. The CDR3 loop is CASSYRQGTEAFF. The CDR3 DNA reads as TGTGCCAGCAGCTACAGACAGGGTACTGAAGCTTTCTTT.

The J gene is TRBJ2-5, the V gene TRBV11-2; D call uncertain. In germline, CDR1 is SGHAT, CDR2 FQNNGV. This CDR3 has 14 amino acids. Trimming left V 1 base short and J 2 bases short, with 8 bases between. Here the CDR3 reads CASSLVRTQETQYF. In DNA, the CDR3 is TGTGCCAGCAGCTTAGTTCGCACACAAGAGACCCAGTACTTC.

V usage is TRBV7-2 and J usage is TRBJ2-1, with 11 bases aligning to TRBD2. V shed 5 bases, J shed 4 bases, and the junction held 4 bases outside the gene matches. This CDR3 has 15 amino acids. Germline V lookup: CDR1 SGHTA, CDR2 FQGNSA. The CDR3 DNA sequence: TGTGCCAGCAGCGCGACTAGCGGGACTTACAATGAGCAGTTCTTC. Protein sequence: CASSATSGTYNEQFF.

The CDR3 DNA follows: TGTGCCAGCTCACCGCCACTGGGGGCCCAAGGGGAATTTGGAAAACTGTTTTTT. It codes for CASSPPLGAQGEFGKLFF. The chain combines TRBV18 with TRBJ1-4; TRBD1 might be the D (6 bases). Per the germline V gene, CDR1 is KGHSH and CDR2 is LQKENI. CDR3 length: 18 amino acids. The V end lost 3 bases, the J end lost 10 bases, and 27 bases lay between the germline ends.

The CDR3: CASSFGQASGNTIYF. The CDR3 DNA sequence: TGTGCCAGCAGCTTCGGACAGGCCTCTGGAAACACCATATATTTT. The gene calls are TRBV5-4 and TRBJ1-3, with TRBD1 identical over 7 bases. Trimming removed 2 bases from V and 0 bases from J; junction bases left unmatched: 2. This CDR3 region has 15 residues. Germline V gene sequence: CDR1 SGHNT, CDR2 YYREEE (reference sequence).

This clone was detected only once. The chain is built from TRBV7-9 and TRBJ1-6; possible D gene TRBD1, 5 bases. CDR3 length equals 15 residues. Trimming removed 5 bases at V and 12 bases at J, with 20 bases between. Per germline, CDR1 SEHNR and CDR2 FQNEAQ (reference sequence). For the CDR3, the DNA is TGTGCCAGCAGCGTATCCGGGACTGGGACGTTACCCCTCCACTTT. This gives the protein CASSVSGTGTLPLHF.

This chain joins TRBV9 and TRBJ2-7, with 11 bases lining up with TRBD2. This CDR3 is 17 amino acids long. V shed 0 bases and J 7 bases; nucleotides not matched to a gene: 12. CDR1 SGDLS and CDR2 YYNGEE come from the germline V gene. CDR3 protein: CASSVGGLADLSSEQYF. For the CDR3, the DNA is TGTGCCAGCAGCGTAGGGGGACTAGCGGACCTATCTAGTGAGCAGTACTTC.

The chain couples TRBV7-2 to TRBJ1-2, with a weak D call TRBD1 (6 bases). The CDR3 runs to 13 residues. Germline CDR1 SGHTA, CDR2 FQGNSA. Trimming took 1 base from V and 6 from J, leaving 9 bases between them. The CDR3 sequence is CASSLDRENGYTF. The CDR3 bases are TGTGCCAGCAGCTTAGACAGGGAAAATGGCTACACCTTC.

V usage is TRBV6-4 and J usage is TRBJ1-2, with a weak D call TRBD1 (5 bases). Trimming stripped 0 bases from V and 1 base from J, with 12 bases between. CDR3 length: 16 residues. Germline V lookup: CDR1 MRHNA, CDR2 SNTAGT. CDR3 sequence: CASSDSHGGSNYGYTF. CDR3 DNA: TGTGCCAGCAGTGACTCTCACGGGGGGAGTAACTATGGCTACACCTTC.

The chain couples TRBV7-8 to TRBJ2-5; TRBD2 might be the D (6 bases). The CDR3 has 13 amino acids. V lost 2 bases, J lost 7 bases, and 11 bases lay in between. Germline CDR1 reads SGHVS; CDR2 reads FQNEAQ. The DNA for the CDR3 is TGTGCCAGCAGCTTACGGGACTTTTCGACCCAGTACTTC. Its protein is CASSLRDFSTQYF.